The clone carrying this T cell receptor beta chain was detected a few times. As yet, its antigen is unknown. Trimming shortened V by 7 bases and J by 1 base, and 13 bases separated the two germline ends. The CDR3 is 14 residues long. Germline CDR1 and CDR2: LNHDA and SQIVND (reference sequence). These data originate in a study of T cells in Graves' hyperthyroidism and ophthalmopathy. For the study at large: Pretreatment peripheral blood was obtained at initial diagnosis.

Amplified regions were TCR beta CDR3 sequences from RNA transcripts. TCR CDR3 underwent first-round RT-PCR with the HTBI primer set. TCRdb used MiXCR to reprocess the multiplex PCR reads, holding one entry per CDR3 protein. The sample consists of about half a million distinct CDR3 sequences, around a fifth of them appearing once. Study outcomes and limitations: A model built on 13 V-J features separated ophthalmopathy from stable hyperthyroidism.

The gene calls are TRBV19 and TRBJ1-1; D unresolved. This TCR was sampled from a woman between 65 and 79 years old with Graves' ophthalmopathy. The sample comprised blood. The chain's CDR3 is CASTRTRRNTEAFF. CDR3 bases: TGTGCCAGTACCCGGACGAGGAGGAACACTGAAGCTTTCTTT.